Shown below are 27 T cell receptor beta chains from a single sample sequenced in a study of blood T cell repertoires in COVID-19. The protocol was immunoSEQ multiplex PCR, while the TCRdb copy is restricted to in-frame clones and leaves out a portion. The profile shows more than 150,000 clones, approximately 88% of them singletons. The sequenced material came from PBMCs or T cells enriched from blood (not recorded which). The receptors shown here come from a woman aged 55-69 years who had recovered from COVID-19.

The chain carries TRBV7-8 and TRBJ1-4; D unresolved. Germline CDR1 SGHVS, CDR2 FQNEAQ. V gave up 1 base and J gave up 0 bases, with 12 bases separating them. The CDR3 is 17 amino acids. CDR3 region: CASSLGPRNPTNEKLFF. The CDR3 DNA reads TGTGCCAGCAGCTTAGGCCCCAGGAATCCAACTAATGAAAAACTGTTTTTT.

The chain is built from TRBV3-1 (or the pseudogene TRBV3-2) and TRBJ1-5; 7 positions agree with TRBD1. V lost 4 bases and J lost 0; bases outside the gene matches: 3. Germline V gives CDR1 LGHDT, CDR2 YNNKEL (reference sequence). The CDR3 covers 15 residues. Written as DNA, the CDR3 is TGTGCCAGCAGCCCGGACAGGTATAGCAATCAGCCCCAGCATTTT. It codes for CASSPDRYSNQPQHF.

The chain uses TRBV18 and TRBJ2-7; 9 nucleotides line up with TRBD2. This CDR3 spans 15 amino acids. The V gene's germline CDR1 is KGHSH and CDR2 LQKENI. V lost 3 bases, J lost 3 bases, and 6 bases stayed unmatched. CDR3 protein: CASSPSAGGSYEQYF. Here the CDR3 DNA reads TGTGCCAGCTCACCGTCGGCGGGAGGGAGCTACGAGCAGTACTTC.

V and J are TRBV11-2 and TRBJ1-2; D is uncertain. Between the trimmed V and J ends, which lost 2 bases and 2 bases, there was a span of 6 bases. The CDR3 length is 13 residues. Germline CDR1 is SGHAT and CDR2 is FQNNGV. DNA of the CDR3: TGTGCCAGCAGCTTACAGATGAACTATGGCTACACCTTC. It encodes CASSLQMNYGYTF.

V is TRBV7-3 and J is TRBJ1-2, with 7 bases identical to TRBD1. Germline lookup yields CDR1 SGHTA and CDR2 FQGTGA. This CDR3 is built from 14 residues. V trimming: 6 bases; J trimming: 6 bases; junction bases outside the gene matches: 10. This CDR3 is CASSPQGEIHGYTF. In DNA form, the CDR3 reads TGTGCCAGCAGTCCCCAGGGGGAAATTCATGGCTACACCTTC.

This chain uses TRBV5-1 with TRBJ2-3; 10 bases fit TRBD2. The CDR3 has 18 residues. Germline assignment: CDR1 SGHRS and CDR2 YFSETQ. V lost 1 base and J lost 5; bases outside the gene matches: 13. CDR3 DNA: TGCGCCAGCAGCTTGCCCAGCATAGCGGGGGGTTTAATAGATACGCAGTATTTT. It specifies CASSLPSIAGGLIDTQYF.

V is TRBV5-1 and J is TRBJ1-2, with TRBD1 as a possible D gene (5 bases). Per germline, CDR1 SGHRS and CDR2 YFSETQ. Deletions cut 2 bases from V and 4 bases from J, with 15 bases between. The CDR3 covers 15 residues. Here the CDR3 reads CASSLATDPPYGYTF. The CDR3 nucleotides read TGCGCCAGCAGCTTAGCGACAGACCCCCCCTATGGCTACACCTTC.

CDR3 sequence reads: CAWSRQGGAEAFF. The CDR3 coding sequence is TGTGCCTGGAGTCGGCAGGGGGGAGCTGAAGCTTTCTTT. The chain uses TRBV30 and TRBJ1-1, with 7 positions matching TRBD1. The germline CDR1 and CDR2 sequences are GTSNPN and SVGIG (reference sequence). With 2 bases clipped from V and 6 bases from J, the junction kept 6 bases outside the gene matches. This CDR3 is built from 13 residues.

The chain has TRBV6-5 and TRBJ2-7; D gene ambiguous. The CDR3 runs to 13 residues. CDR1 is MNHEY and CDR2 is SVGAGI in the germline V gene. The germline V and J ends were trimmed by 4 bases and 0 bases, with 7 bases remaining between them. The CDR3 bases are TGTGCCAGCAGTTCCCGGTACTCCTACGAGCAGTACTTC. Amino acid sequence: CASSSRYSYEQYF.

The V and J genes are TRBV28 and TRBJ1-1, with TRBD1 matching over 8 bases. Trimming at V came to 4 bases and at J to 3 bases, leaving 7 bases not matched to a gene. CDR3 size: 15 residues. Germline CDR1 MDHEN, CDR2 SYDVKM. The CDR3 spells CASSSRGQGDTEAFF. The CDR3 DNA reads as TGTGCCAGCAGTTCACGCGGACAGGGCGACACTGAAGCTTTCTTT.

CDR3 bases: TGTGCCAGCAGAACATCTTACAATGAGCAGTTCTTC. Its translation: CASRTSYNEQFF. The chain uses TRBV28 and TRBJ2-1, with D unresolved. Deletions cut 6 bases from V and 4 bases from J, with 7 bases between. The CDR3 has 12 residues. The germline V gene has CDR1 MDHEN and CDR2 SYDVKM.

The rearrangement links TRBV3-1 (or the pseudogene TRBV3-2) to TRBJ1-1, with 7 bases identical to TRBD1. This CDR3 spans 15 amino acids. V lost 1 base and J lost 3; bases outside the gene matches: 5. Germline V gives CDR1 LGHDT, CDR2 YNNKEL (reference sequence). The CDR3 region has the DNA TGTGCCAGCAGCCAAGCACACACAGGGGACACTGAAGCTTTCTTT. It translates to CASSQAHTGDTEAFF.

The CDR3 DNA reads TGTGCCAGCAGTGAAAACAGTAGAGTATATTTT. Translating gives CASSENSRVYF. The V call is TRBV6-1, the J call TRBJ1-3; D ambiguous. The CDR3 has 11 amino acids. V gave up 2 bases and J gave up 14 bases, with 10 bases separating them. In germline, CDR1 is MNHNS, CDR2 SASEGT.

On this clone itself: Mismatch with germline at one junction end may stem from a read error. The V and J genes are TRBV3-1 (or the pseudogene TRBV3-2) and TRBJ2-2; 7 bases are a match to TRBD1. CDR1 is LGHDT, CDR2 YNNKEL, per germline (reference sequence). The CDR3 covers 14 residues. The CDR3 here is CASSPTGNPGELFF. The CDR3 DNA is TGTGCCAGCAGCCCGACAGGGAACCCCGGGGAGCTGTTTTTT.

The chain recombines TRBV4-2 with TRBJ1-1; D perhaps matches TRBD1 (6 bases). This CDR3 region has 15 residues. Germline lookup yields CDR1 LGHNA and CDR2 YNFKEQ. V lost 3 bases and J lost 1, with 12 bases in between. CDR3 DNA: TGTGCCAGCAGCCAGGAGGACAGCCCGAACACTGAAGCTTTCTTT. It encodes CASSQEDSPNTEAFF.

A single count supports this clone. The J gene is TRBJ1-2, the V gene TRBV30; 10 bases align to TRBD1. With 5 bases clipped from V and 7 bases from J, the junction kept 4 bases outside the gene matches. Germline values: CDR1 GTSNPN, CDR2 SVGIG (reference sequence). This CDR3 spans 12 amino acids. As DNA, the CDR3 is TGTGCCTGGGGGACAGGGGCCTTTGGCTACACCTTC. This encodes CAWGTGAFGYTF.

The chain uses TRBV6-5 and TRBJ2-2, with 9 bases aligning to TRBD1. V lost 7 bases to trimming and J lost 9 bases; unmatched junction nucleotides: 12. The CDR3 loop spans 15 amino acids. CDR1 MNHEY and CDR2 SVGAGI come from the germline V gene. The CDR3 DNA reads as TGTGCCAGCACCTTGGACAGGGGTGGGAGATGGGAGCTGTTTTTT. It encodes CASTLDRGGRWELFF.

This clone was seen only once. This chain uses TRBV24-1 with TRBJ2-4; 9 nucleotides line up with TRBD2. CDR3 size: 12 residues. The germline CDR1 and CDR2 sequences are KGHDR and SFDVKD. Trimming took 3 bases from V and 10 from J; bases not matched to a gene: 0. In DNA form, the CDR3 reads TGTGCCACCAGTGATAGCGGGAGGATTCAGTACTTC. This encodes CATSDSGRIQYF.

CDR3 residues: CASSKTDREGTQYF. DNA for the CDR3: TGTGCCAGCAGCAAAACAGACAGGGAAGGGACCCAGTACTTC. The genes are TRBV2 and TRBJ2-5, with 7 bases matching TRBD1. The germline gives CDR1 SNHLY, CDR2 FYNNEI. The CDR3 is 14 amino acids. The junction had 11 bases not matched to a gene; V was cut back by 6 bases and J by 7 bases.

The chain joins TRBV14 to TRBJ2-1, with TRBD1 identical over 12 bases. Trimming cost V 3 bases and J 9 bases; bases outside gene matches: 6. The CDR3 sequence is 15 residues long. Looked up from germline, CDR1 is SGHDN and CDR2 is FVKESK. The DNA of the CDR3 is TGTGCCAGCAGCCAGCCCGGGACAGGGGGCGGTGAGCAGTTCTTC. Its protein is CASSQPGTGGGEQFF. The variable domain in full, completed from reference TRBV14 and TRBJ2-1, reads EAGVTQFPSHSVIEKGQTVTLRCDPISGHDNLYWYRRVMGKEIKFLLHFVKESKQDESGMPNNRFLAERTGGTYSTLKVQPAELEDSGVYFCASSQPGTGGGEQFFGPGTRLTVL.

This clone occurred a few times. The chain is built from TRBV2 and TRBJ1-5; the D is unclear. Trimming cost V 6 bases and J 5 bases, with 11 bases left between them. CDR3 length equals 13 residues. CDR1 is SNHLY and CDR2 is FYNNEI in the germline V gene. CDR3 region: CASSDNAYQPQHF. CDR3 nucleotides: TGTGCCAGCAGCGACAACGCCTATCAGCCCCAGCATTTT.

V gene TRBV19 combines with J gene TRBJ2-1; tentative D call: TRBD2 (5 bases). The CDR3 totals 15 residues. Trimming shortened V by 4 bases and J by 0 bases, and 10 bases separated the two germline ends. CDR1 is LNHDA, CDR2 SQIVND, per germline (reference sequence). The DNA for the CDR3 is TGTGCCAGTAGTACGGAGGAGAGCTCCTACAATGAGCAGTTCTTC. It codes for CASSTEESSYNEQFF.

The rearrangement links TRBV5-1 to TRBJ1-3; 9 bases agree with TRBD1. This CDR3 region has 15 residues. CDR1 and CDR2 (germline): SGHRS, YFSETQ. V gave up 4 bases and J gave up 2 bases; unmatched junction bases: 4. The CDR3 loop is CASSPGTGPGNTIYF. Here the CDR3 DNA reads TGCGCCAGCAGCCCCGGGACAGGGCCTGGAAACACCATATATTTT.

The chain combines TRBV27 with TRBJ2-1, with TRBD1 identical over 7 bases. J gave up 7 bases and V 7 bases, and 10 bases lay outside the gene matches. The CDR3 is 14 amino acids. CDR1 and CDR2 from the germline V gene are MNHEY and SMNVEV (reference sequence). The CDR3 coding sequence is TGTGCCAGCACCCATCCGACAGGGACGAATGAGCAGTTCTTC. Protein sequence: CASTHPTGTNEQFF.

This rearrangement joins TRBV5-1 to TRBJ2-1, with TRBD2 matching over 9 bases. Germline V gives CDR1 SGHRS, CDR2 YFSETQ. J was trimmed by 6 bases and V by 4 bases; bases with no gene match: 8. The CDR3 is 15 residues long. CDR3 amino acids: CASSLSGGITNEQFF. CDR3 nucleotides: TGCGCCAGCAGCCTTAGCGGGGGAATAACCAATGAGCAGTTCTTC.

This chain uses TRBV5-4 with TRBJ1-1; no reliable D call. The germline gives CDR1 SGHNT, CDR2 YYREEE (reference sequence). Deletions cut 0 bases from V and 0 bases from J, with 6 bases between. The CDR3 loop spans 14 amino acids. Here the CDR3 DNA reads TGTGCCAGCAGCTTGGAACTGGTGAACACTGAAGCTTTCTTT. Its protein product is CASSLELVNTEAFF.

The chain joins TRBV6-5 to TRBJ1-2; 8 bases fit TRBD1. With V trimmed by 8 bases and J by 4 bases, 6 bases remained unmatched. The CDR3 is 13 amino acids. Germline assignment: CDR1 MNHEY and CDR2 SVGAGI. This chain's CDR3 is CASGNRGGYGYTF. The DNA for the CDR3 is TGTGCCAGCGGCAACAGGGGGGGCTATGGCTACACCTTC.